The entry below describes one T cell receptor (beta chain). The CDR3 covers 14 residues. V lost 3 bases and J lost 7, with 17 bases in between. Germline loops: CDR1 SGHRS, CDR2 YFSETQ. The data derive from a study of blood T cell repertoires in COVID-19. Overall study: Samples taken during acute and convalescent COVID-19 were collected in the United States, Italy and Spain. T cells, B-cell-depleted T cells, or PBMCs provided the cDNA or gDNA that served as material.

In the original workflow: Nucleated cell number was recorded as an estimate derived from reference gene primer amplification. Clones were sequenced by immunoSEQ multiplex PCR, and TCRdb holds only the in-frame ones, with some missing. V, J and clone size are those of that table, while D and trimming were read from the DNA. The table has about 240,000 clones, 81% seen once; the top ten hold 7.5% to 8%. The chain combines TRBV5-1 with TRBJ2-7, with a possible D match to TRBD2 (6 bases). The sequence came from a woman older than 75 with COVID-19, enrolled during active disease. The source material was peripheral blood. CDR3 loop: CASSWDSSAGEQYF. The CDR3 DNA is TGCGCCAGCAGCTGGGACTCCAGCGCGGGGGAGCAGTACTTC.